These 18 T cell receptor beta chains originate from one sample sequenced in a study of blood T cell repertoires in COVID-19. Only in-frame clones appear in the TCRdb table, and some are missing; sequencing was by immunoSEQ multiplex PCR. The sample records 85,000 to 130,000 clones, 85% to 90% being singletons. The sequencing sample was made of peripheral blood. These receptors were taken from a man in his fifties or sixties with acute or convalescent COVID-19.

The CDR3 DNA is TGTGCCAGCAGCGAGGGATTCAATCAGCCCCAGCATTTT. Protein sequence: CASSEGFNQPQHF. The gene calls are TRBV7-7 and TRBJ1-5; D unclear. CDR3 size: 13 residues. V was trimmed by 5 bases and J by 3 bases, leaving 8 bases between them. Germline CDR1 SSHAT, CDR2 FNYEAQ (reference sequence).

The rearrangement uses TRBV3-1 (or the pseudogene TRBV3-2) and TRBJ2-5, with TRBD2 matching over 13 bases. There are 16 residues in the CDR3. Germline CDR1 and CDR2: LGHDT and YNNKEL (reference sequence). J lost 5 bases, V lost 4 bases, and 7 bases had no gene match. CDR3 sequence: CASSRRTSGRSETQYF. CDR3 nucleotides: TGTGCCAGCAGCCGACGGACTAGCGGGAGAAGCGAGACCCAGTACTTC.

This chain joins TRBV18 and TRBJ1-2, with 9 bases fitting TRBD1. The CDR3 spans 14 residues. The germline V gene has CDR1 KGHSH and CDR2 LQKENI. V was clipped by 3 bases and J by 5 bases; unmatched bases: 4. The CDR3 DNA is TGTGCCAGCTCACCTGAGGACAGGGGTTATGGCTACACCTTC. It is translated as CASSPEDRGYGYTF. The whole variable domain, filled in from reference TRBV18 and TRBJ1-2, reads NAGVMQNPRHLVRRRGQEARLRCSPMKGHSHVYWYRQLPEEGLKFMVYLQKENIIDESGMPKERFSAEFPKEGPSILRIQQVVRGDSAAYFCASSPEDRGYGYTFGSGTRLTVV.

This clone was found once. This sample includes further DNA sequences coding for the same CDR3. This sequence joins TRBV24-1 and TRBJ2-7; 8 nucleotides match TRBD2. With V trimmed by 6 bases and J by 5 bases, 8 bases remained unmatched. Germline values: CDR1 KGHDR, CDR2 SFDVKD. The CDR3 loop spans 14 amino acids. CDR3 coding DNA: TGTGCCACCAGTCAATCGGGGCGGGAGGACGAGCAGTACTTC. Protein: CATSQSGREDEQYF.

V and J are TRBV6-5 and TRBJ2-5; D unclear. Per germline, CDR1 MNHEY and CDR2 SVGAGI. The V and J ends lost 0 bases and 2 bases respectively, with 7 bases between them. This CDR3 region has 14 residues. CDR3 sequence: CASSYSVTQETQYF. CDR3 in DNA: TGTGCCAGCAGTTACTCGGTCACACAAGAGACCCAGTACTTC.

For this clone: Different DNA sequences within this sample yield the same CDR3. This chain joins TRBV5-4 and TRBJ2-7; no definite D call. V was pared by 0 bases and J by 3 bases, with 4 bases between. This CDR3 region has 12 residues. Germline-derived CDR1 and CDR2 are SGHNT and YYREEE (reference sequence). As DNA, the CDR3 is TGTGCCAGCAGCTTGGGAGGCTACGAGCAGTACTTC. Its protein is CASSLGGYEQYF.

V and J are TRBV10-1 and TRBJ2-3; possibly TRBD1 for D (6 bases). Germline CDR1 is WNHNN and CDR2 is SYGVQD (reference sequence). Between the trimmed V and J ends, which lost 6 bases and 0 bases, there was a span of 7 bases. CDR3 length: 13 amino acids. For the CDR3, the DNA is TGCGCCAGCAGGGACAGTAGCACAGATACGCAGTATTTT. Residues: CASRDSSTDTQYF.

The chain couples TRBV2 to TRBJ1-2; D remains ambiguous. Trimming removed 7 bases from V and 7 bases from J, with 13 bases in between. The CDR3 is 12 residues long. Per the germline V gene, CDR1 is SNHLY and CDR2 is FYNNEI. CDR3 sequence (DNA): TGTGCCAGCATGCTCGGGGTCACTGGCTACACCTTC. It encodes CASMLGVTGYTF.

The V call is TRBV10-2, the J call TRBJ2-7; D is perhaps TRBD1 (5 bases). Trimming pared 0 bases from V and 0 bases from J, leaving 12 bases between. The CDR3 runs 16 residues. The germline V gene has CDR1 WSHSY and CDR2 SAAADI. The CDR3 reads CASSESWGASSYEQYF. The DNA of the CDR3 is TGCGCCAGCAGTGAGTCGTGGGGCGCTAGCTCCTACGAGCAGTACTTC.

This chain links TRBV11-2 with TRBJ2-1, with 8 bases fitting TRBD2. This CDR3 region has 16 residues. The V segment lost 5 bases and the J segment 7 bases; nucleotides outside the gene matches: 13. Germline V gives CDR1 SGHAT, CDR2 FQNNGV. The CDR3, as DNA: TGTGCCAGCAGCCCCCGCCCACGGGAGGGGAAGAATGAGCAGTTCTTC. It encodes CASSPRPREGKNEQFF.

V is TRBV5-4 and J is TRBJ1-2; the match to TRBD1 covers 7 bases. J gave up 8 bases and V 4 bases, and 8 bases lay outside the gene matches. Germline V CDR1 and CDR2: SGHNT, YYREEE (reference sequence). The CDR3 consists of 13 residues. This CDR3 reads CASSAGTVPGYTF. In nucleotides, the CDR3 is TGTGCCAGCAGCGCGGGGACAGTGCCCGGCTACACCTTC.

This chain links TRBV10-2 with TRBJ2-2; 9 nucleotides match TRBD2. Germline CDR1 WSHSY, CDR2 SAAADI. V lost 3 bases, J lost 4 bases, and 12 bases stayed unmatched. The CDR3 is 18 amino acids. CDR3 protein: CASSDVLLAGRTTGELFF. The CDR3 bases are TGCGCCAGCAGTGACGTCCTTCTAGCGGGACGGACCACCGGGGAGCTGTTTTTT.

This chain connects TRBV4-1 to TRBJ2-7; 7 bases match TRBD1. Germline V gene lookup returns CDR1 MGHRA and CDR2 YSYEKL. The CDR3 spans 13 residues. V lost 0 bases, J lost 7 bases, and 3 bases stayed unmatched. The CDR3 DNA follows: TGCGCCAGCAGCCAAGAAAGGGGGCAAGAGCAGTACTTC. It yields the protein CASSQERGQEQYF.

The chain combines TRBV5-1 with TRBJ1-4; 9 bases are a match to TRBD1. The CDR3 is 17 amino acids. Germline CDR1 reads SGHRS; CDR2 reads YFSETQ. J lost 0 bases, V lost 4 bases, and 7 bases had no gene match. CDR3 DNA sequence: TGCGCCAGCAGCCCCGGACAGGGGCGCCCAACTAATGAAAAACTGTTTTTT. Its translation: CASSPGQGRPTNEKLFF. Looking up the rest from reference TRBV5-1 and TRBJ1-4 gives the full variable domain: KAGVTQTPRYLIKTRGQQVTLSCSPISGHRSVSWYQQTPGQGLQFLFEYFSETQRNKGNFPGRFSGRQFSNSRSEMNVSTLELGDSALYLCASSPGQGRPTNEKLFFGSGTQLSVL.

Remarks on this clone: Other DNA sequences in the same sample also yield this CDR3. The CDR3 is CASSEWGEYEQYF. CDR3 in DNA: TGTGCCAGCAGTGAATGGGGGGAATACGAGCAGTACTTC. V gene TRBV25-1 combines with J gene TRBJ2-7, with TRBD2 as a possible D gene (6 bases). Germline V lookup: CDR1 MGHDK, CDR2 SYGVNS. The CDR3 extends over 13 amino acids. Trimming left V 1 base short and J 4 bases short, with 8 bases between.

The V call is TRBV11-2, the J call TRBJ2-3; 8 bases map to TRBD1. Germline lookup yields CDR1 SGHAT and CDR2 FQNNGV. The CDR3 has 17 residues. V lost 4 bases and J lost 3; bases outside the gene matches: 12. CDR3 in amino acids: CASSSRSRTGMTDTQYF. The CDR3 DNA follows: TGTGCCAGCAGCTCCCGGTCAAGGACAGGGATGACAGATACGCAGTATTTT.

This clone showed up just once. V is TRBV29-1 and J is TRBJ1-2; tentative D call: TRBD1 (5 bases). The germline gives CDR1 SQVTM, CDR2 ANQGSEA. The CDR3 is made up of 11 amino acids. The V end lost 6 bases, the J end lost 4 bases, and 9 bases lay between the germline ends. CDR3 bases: TGCAGCGTCAGGGTGGGCTATGGCTACACCTTC. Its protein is CSVRVGYGYTF.

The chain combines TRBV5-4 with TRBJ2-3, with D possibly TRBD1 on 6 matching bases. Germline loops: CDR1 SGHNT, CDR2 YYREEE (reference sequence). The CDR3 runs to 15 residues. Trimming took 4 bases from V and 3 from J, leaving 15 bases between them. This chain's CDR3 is CASSHIRGTTDTQYF. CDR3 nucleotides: TGTGCCAGCAGCCATATTAGGGGGACAACAGATACGCAGTATTTT.